This T cell receptor beta chain stems from a study of cytomegalovirus exposure and HLA in healthy donors. General study findings and limits: Some V segments, including TRBV6-2 and TRBV6-3, were excluded as indistinguishable. The listing of roughly 160 TCR beta chains classed them as cytomegalovirus-associated. Specificity for CMV antigens was confirmed in vitro for three of the CMV-associated chains. A later examination showed that TCR association rates differed by HLA locus, with DRB1 most and HLA-C fewest.

CDR3 length: 14 amino acids. The germline CDR1 and CDR2 sequences are MNHEY and SVGAGI. Trimming took 4 bases from V and 5 from J, leaving 15 bases between them. The PCR made use of 60 Vbeta and 13 Jbeta primers. This table comes from immunoSEQ multiplex PCR, and its TCRdb copy is limited to in-frame clones, with some not included. The table records around 150,000 clones, roughly four fifths of them present only once. For this clone: Its target is not known.

This chain connects TRBV6-5 to TRBJ2-7; maybe TRBD1 (6 bases). The source is a man aged 45 to 65 in good health and CMV-seropositive. Input material: PBMCs. The DNA of the CDR3 is TGTGCCAGCAGTTCAGGGGAACGAGCCAACGAGCAGTACTTC. Its translation: CASSSGERANEQYF.